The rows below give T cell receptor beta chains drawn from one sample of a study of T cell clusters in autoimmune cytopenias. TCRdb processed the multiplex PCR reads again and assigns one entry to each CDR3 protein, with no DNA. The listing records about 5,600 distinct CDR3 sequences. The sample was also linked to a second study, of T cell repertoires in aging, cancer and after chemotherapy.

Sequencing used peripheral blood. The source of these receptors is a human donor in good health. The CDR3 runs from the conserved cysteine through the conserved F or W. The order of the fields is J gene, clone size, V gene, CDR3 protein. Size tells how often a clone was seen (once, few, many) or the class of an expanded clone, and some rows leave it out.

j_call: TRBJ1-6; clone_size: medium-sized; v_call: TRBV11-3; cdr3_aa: CASSRQYNSPLHF
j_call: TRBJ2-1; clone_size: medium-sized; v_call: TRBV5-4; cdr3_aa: CASSSPDNEQFF
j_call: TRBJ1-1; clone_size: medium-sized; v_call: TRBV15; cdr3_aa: CATSRDRGVEAFF
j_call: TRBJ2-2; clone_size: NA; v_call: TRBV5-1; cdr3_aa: CASSYRSPPTGELFF
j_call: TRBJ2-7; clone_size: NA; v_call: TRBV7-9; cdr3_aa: CASSLFGDRGNPYEQYF
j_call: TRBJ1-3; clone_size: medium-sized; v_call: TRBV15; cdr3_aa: CATSRQPGLPLSLAGNTIYF
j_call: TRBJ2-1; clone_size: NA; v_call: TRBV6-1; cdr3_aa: CASNRRDRAYNEQFF
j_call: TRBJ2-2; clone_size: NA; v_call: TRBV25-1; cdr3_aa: CASSEGETPTGELFF
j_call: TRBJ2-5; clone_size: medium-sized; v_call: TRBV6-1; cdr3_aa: CASSGGGHTLVETQYF
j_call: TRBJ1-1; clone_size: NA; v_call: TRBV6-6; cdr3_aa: CASSYPGPRGGRGGRAEAFF
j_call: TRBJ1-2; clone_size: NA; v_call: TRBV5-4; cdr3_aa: CASSFNPGAGRGYTF
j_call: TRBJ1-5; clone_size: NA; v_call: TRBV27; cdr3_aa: CASSGAPSDQPQHF
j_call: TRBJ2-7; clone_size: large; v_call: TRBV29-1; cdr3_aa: CSVLPGGSYEQYF
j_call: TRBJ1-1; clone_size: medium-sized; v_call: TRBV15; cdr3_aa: CATSKQGPTEAFF
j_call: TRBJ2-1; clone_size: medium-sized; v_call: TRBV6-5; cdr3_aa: CASSLNSGSSYNEQFF
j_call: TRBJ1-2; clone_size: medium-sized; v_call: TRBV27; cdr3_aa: CASSSDINYGYTF
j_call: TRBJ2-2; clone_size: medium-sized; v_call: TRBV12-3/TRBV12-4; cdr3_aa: CASSPLQGATGELFF
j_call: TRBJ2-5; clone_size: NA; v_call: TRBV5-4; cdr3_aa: CASSGGTGVWETQYF
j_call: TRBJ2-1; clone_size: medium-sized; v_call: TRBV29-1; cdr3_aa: CSVVSGTKNEQFF
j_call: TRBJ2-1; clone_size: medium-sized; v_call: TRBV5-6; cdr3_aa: CASSLDRGQFF
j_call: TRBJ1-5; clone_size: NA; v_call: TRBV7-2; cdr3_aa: CASSPRQGVGQPQHF
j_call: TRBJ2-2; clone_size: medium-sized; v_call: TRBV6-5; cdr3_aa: CASTIIWNTGELFF
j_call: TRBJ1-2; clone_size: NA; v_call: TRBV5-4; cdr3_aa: CASSLEGTIYGYTF
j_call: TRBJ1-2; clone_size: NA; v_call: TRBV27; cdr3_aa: CASSLGWTGGSVDYGYTF
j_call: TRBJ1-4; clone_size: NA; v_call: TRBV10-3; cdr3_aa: CAISESTGGSTNEKLFF
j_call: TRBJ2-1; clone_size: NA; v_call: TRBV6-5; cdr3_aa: CASSRQGARNEQFF
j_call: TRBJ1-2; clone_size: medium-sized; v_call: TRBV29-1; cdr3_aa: CSVEDGVGGEGYTF
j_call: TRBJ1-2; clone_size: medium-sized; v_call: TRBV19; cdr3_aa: CASSIDRPDSNYGYTF
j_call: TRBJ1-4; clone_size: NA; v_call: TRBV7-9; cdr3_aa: CASSSRTESELFF
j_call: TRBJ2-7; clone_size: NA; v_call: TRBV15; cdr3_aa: CATSNLLAGGPLYEQYF
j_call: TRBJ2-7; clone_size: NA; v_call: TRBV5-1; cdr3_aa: CASSLQGQGTYEQYF
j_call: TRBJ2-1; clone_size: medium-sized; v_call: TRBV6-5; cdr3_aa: CASSSRIGTGPYNEQFF
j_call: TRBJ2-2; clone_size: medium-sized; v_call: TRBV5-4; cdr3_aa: CASSPLAGGSTGELFF
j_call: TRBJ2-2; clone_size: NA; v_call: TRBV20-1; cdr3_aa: CSAIYSGGENTGELFF
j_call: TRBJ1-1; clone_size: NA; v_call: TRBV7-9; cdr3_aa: CASSFGGYTEAFF
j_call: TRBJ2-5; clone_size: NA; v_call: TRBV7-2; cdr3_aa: CASSLVLWGREETQYF
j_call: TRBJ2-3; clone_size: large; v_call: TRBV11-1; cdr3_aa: CASAMMASTDTQYF
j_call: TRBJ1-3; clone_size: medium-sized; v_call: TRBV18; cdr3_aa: CASSPNNRPSGNTIYF
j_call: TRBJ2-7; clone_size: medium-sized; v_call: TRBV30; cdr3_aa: CALRDSYEQYF
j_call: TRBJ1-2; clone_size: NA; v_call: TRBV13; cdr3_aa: CASSPRQGWGYGYTF
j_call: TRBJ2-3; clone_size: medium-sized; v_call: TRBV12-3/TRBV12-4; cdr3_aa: CASRIAGGFTDTQYF
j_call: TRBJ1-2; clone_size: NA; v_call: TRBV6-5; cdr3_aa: CASSPTTGHYGYTF
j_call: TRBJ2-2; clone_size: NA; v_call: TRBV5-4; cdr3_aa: CASSAGTSGISGELFF
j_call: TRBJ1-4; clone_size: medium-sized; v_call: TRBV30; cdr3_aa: CAWSAGQGPLEKLFF
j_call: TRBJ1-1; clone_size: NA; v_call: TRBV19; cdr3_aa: CASTLMGAANTEAFF
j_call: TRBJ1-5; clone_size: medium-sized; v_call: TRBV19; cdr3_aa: CASAWTFTTQPQHF
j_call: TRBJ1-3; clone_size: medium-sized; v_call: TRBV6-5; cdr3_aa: CASSLRGPDTIYF
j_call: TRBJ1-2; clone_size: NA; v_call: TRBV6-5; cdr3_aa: CASSPLAGVYSYTF
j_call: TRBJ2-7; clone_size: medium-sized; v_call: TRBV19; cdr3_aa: CASSIRQGKHEQYF
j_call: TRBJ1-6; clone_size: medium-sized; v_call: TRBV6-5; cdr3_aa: CASSSPGTGSEPLHF
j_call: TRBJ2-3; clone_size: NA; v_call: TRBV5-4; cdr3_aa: CASAAGDTQYF
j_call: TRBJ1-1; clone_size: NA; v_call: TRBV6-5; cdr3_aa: CASSDPRTGQLNTEAFF
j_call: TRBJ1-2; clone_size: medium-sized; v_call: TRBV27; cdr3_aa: CASSGTGITMNGYTF